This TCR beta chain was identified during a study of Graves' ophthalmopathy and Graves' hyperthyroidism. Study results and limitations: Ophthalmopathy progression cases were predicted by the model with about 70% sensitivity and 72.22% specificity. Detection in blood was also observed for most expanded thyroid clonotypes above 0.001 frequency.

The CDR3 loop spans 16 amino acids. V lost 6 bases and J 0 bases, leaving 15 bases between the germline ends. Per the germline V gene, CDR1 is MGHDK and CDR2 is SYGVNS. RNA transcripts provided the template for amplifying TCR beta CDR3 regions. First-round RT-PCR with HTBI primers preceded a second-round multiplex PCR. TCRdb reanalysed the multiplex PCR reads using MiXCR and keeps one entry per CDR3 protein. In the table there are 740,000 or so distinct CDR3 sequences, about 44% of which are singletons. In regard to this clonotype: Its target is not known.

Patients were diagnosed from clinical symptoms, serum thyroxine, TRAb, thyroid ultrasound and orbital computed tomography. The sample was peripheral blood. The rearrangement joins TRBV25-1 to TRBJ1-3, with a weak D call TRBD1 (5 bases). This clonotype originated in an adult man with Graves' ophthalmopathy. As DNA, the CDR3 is TGTGCCAGCAGGGTTACATCACAGGACTCTGGAAACACCATATATTTT. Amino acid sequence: CASRVTSQDSGNTIYF.